A few counts support the clone carrying this T cell receptor beta chain. Its target is unknown. TCRdb fed the 5' RACE reads into MiXCR, producing one record per CDR3 protein. The sample shows roughly 250,000 distinct CDR3 sequences, around 17% of them seen only once. The data originate from a study of T-cell memory formation after mild COVID-19. About the study: The two donors had largely donor-specific TCR clusters.

Deletions cut 0 bases from V and 0 bases from J, with 14 bases between. This CDR3 is built from 17 residues. CDR1 and CDR2 (germline): SGHRS, YFSETQ. Study-wide findings and caveats: Clones which contracted sat mainly in CM and EM if CD4+, and in EMRA if CD8+. The pre-infection memory compartment contained some responding clones, suggesting cross-reactive memory joined.

The rearrangement joins TRBV5-1 to TRBJ2-3; D is perhaps TRBD1 (5 bases). This TCR derives from a man aged 18-30 years who had mild COVID-19 (a few samples of this study predate the infection). Cell type and time point are not known. Sequences were obtained from PBMCs or a T cell subset sorted from them (not recorded which). The CDR3 sequence is CASSLVGTGRSTDTQYF. The CDR3 DNA reads TGCGCCAGCAGCTTGGTGGGTACAGGAAGAAGCACAGATACGCAGTATTTT.